The 21 T cell receptor beta chains reported below all come from one sample, sequenced in a study of blood T cell repertoires in COVID-19. TCRdb's table, derived via immunoSEQ multiplex PCR, lists solely in-frame clones and lacks some. Counted here are roughly 250,000 clones, 84% occurring once; the ten biggest clones make up less than 10%. Sample: peripheral blood. The source of these receptors is a human donor in a cohort sampled during active COVID-19.

This chain uses TRBV4-3 with TRBJ2-6, with D maybe TRBD1 (6 bases). The CDR3 has 16 amino acids. V lost 3 bases to trimming and J lost 1 base, with 10 bases between them. CDR1 and CDR2 from the germline V gene are LGHNA and YSLEER. CDR3 bases: TGCGCCAGCAGCCACGAAACAGGGTCTGGGGCCAACGTCCTGACTTTC. The encoded protein is CASSHETGSGANVLTF.

This clone was seen only once. The genes are TRBV6-1 and TRBJ2-1, with a tentative D call TRBD2 (5 bases). V gave up 2 bases and J gave up 8 bases, with 16 bases separating them. This CDR3 spans 15 amino acids. Germline V gene sequence: CDR1 MNHNS, CDR2 SASEGT. CDR3 loop: CASSEISAGSDEQFF. In DNA form, the CDR3 reads TGTGCCAGCAGTGAAATCTCGGCGGGTTCGGATGAGCAGTTCTTC.

A single count supports this clone. V usage is TRBV6-6 and J usage is TRBJ2-7; D gene ambiguous. V was pared by 8 bases and J by 3 bases, with 8 bases between. This CDR3 has 11 residues. Germline V gene sequence: CDR1 MNHNY, CDR2 SVGAGI (reference sequence). DNA of the CDR3: TGTGCCAGCGCCGGTCTCTACGAGCAGTACTTC. It yields the protein CASAGLYEQYF.

The chain couples TRBV7-9 to TRBJ1-1, with 7 bases fitting TRBD1. The CDR3 has 12 amino acids. Losses at the gene ends were 3 bases for V and 8 bases for J; bases not matched to a gene: 3. Germline CDR1 SEHNR, CDR2 FQNEAQ (reference sequence). The CDR3 DNA is TGTGCCAGCAGCTTCGCACAGGGGGAAGCTTTCTTT. Translating gives CASSFAQGEAFF.

The rearrangement links TRBV19 to TRBJ1-1; 9 nucleotides match TRBD1. The V gene end was trimmed by 7 bases and the J gene end by 0 bases; junction bases not matched to a gene: 9. Germline CDR1 reads LNHDA; CDR2 reads SQIVND (reference sequence). The CDR3 is 16 amino acids. The CDR3 is CASKPRTGVLNTEAFF. CDR3 in DNA: TGTGCCAGTAAACCTCGGACAGGGGTGCTGAACACTGAAGCTTTCTTT.

Only one count was recorded for this clone. The J gene is TRBJ2-1, the V gene TRBV10-1, with TRBD2 as a possible D gene (5 bases). CDR3 length: 14 amino acids. Germline loops: CDR1 WNHNN, CDR2 SYGVQD (reference sequence). V was pared by 8 bases and J by 4 bases, with 15 bases between. CDR3 in amino acids: CASHWRATYNEQFF. CDR3 coding DNA: TGCGCCAGCCATTGGCGGGCTACATACAATGAGCAGTTCTTC.

This clone showed up just a few times. A read error is possible here, since a much larger clone lies one base away. The chain uses TRBV7-9 and TRBJ2-3; weak D call: TRBD1 (5 bases). Trimming shortened V by 4 bases and J by 0 bases, and 8 bases separated the two germline ends. Germline-derived CDR1 and CDR2 are SEHNR and FQNEAQ (reference sequence). There are 14 residues in the CDR3. The CDR3 sequence is CASSYDSSTDTQYF. The CDR3 region has the DNA TGTGCCAGCAGCTACGACAGTAGCACAGATACGCAGTATTTT.

This chain joins TRBV10-1 and TRBJ1-4; 8 nucleotides match TRBD1. The germline CDR1 and CDR2 sequences are WNHNN and SYGVQD (reference sequence). J was trimmed by 7 bases and V by 3 bases; bases with no gene match: 4. The CDR3 runs 14 residues. This CDR3 is CASSDGTGSEKLFF. In nucleotides, the CDR3 is TGCGCCAGCAGTGATGGGACAGGCTCTGAAAAACTGTTTTTT.

The J gene is TRBJ1-1, the V gene TRBV29-1; no clear D. The CDR3 loop spans 12 amino acids. V was trimmed by 3 bases and J by 4 bases, leaving 9 bases between them. Germline values: CDR1 SQVTM, CDR2 ANQGSEA. In DNA form, the CDR3 reads TGCAGCGTTGACCCGGGGAGCACTGAAGCTTTCTTT. The encoded protein is CSVDPGSTEAFF.

V usage is TRBV6-6 and J usage is TRBJ1-6, with 7 bases lining up with TRBD1. With 7 bases clipped from V and 6 bases from J, the junction kept 6 bases outside the gene matches. Looked up from germline, CDR1 is MNHNY and CDR2 is SVGAGI (reference sequence). This CDR3 is built from 14 residues. CDR3 loop: CASNRRQGNSPLHF. The CDR3 DNA reads TGTGCCAGCAACCGACGACAGGGTAATTCACCCCTCCACTTT.

This chain connects TRBV27 to TRBJ2-7, with 11 bases matching TRBD1. The CDR3 sequence is 14 residues long. Germline V lookup: CDR1 MNHEY, CDR2 SMNVEV (reference sequence). Trimming removed 5 bases from V and 4 bases from J; junction bases left unmatched: 4. CDR3 loop: CASSHGQGAYEQYF. CDR3 coding DNA: TGTGCCAGCAGTCACGGACAGGGGGCTTACGAGCAGTACTTC.

CDR3 protein: CASSQDRDFLSYEQYF. As DNA, the CDR3 is TGTGCCAGCAGCCAGGACAGGGACTTCCTCTCCTACGAGCAGTACTTC. This sequence joins TRBV14 and TRBJ2-7; TRBD1 matches at 8 bases. The V gene's germline CDR1 is SGHDN and CDR2 FVKESK. This CDR3 contains 16 residues. The trim removed 3 bases at V and 0 bases at J, leaving 7 bases unmatched.

This chain uses TRBV27 with TRBJ2-7; 8 positions match TRBD1. Germline CDR1 and CDR2: MNHEY and SMNVEV (reference sequence). With V trimmed by 6 bases and J by 2 bases, 12 bases remained unmatched. The CDR3 sequence is 16 residues long. The CDR3 DNA sequence: TGTGCCAGCAGCGGGGGTCCGGGACAGGCAGCCTACGAGCAGTACTTC. This gives the protein CASSGGPGQAAYEQYF.

Only a few counts were recorded for this clone. V usage is TRBV10-3 and J usage is TRBJ1-2, with TRBD1 matching over 11 bases. This CDR3 contains 13 residues. Trimming cost V 5 bases and J 6 bases; bases outside gene matches: 2. Germline V gene data show CDR1 as ENHRY and CDR2 as SYGVKD. The CDR3 DNA is TGTGCCATCAGTCGGACAGGGGGCGATGGCTACACCTTC. Residues: CAISRTGGDGYTF.

V and J are TRBV25-1 and TRBJ1-1, with TRBD1 as a possible D gene (5 bases). This CDR3 spans 16 amino acids. Germline CDR1 is MGHDK and CDR2 is SYGVNS. Deletions cut 1 base from V and 3 bases from J, with 15 bases between. CDR3 region: CASSEFGGKGDTEAFF. The CDR3 DNA sequence: TGTGCCAGCAGTGAATTTGGGGGGAAAGGAGACACTGAAGCTTTCTTT.

V is TRBV7-2 and J is TRBJ1-4; 7 bases map to TRBD1. The germline V gene encodes CDR1 SGHTA and CDR2 FQGNSA. The ends lost 5 bases at V and 2 bases at J; junction bases unmatched: 5. This CDR3 is built from 15 residues. CDR3 region: CASSVEQGTNEKLFF. DNA of the CDR3: TGTGCCAGCAGCGTAGAACAGGGGACTAATGAAAAACTGTTTTTT.

The chain recombines TRBV24-1 with TRBJ2-1, with 10 bases aligning to TRBD2. Germline trimming cut 6 bases from V and 0 bases from J; bases unmatched to any gene: 10. The CDR3 consists of 18 residues. Germline lookup yields CDR1 KGHDR and CDR2 SFDVKD. The CDR3 reads CATSSASGGPSSYNEQFF. CDR3 DNA sequence: TGTGCCACCAGTAGCGCTAGCGGGGGCCCTAGCTCCTACAATGAGCAGTTCTTC.

The genes are TRBV9 and TRBJ2-3, with 10 positions matching TRBD2. After removal of 0 bases from V and 4 bases from J, the junction contained 5 bases not matched to a gene. Germline lookup yields CDR1 SGDLS and CDR2 YYNGEE. The length of the CDR3 is 16 residues. CDR3 coding DNA: TGTGCCAGCAGCGTAGGGCTAGCGGGAGACCCAGATACGCAGTATTTT. Encoded protein: CASSVGLAGDPDTQYF.

V is TRBV29-1 and J is TRBJ2-2; TRBD2 agrees at 7 bases. Trimming cost V 4 bases and J 5 bases; bases outside gene matches: 7. From germline, CDR1 is SQVTM and CDR2 ANQGSEA. The CDR3 consists of 14 residues. DNA of the CDR3: TGCAGCGTTGGGACGATAGCGGGTACCGGGGAGCTGTTTTTT. Protein: CSVGTIAGTGELFF.

This clone was recorded once. The rearrangement links TRBV2 to TRBJ1-6; D is perhaps TRBD1 (6 bases). Germline loops: CDR1 SNHLY, CDR2 FYNNEI. The CDR3 sequence is 15 residues long. V was cut by 7 bases and J by 6 bases, with 16 bases left in between. Written as DNA, the CDR3 is TGTGCCAGCAAGGAGGGGGACTATTTTAATTCACCCCTCCACTTT. Its translation is CASKEGDYFNSPLHF.

The rearrangement joins TRBV15 to TRBJ1-4; D gene uncertain. CDR1 is LNHNV, CDR2 YYDKDF, per germline (reference sequence). V lost 0 bases, J lost 3 bases, and 14 bases lay in between. This CDR3 has 17 residues. CDR3 in amino acids: CATSRDLEGFSNEKLFF. Here the CDR3 DNA reads TGTGCCACCAGCAGAGATTTAGAGGGTTTCTCTAATGAAAAACTGTTTTTT.